Each of the 14 T cell receptor beta chains below was sequenced from the same sample in a study of blood T cell repertoires in COVID-19 (dated by TCRdb to 2018 to 2021). Library method: the immunoSEQ multiplex PCR assay. TCRdb re-hosts the immuneACCESS table, in-frame sequences only. Its copies lack some clones; in the studies checked, an unresolved V gene accounts for under half of them, and the cause for the rest is not known. Recorded for this sample are some 58,000 clones; 80% to 95% of them occurred a single time. The top ten clonotypes cover around 4.6% of the sample. Sequencing was performed on peripheral blood. The source of these receptors is a man in his fifties with active COVID-19.

This chain links TRBV5-1 with TRBJ1-2; maybe TRBD1 (5 bases). The CDR3 is made up of 13 amino acids. Looked up from germline, CDR1 is SGHRS and CDR2 is YFSETQ. Deletions cut 2 bases from V and 7 bases from J, with 12 bases between. The CDR3 region is CASSFGMGGGYTF. In DNA form, the CDR3 reads TGCGCCAGCAGCTTTGGAATGGGGGGTGGCTACACCTTC.

The chain is built from TRBV7-2 and TRBJ1-3; TRBD1 matches 7 bases. Looked up from germline, CDR1 is SGHTA and CDR2 is FQGNSA. This CDR3 contains 16 residues. J lost 1 base, V lost 5 bases, and 8 bases had no gene match. The CDR3, as DNA: TGTGCCAGCAGCCGGGACAGCGGCCCTTCTGGAAACACCATATATTTT. This gives the protein CASSRDSGPSGNTIYF.

The genes are TRBV6-2 or TRBV6-3 and TRBJ2-4, with D maybe TRBD2 (5 bases). Germline V lookup: CDR1 MNHEY, CDR2 SVGEGT. This CDR3 is 14 amino acids long. Trimming removed 5 bases from V and 6 bases from J, with 14 bases in between. CDR3 coding DNA: TGTGCCAGCAGTGCCGAGACGGGAAGAAACATTCAGTACTTC. Translated, it gives CASSAETGRNIQYF.

V is TRBV7-3 and J is TRBJ1-1, with D unclear. Germline CDR1 SGHTA, CDR2 FQGTGA. The CDR3 contains 13 residues. Trimming stripped 1 base from V and 1 base from J, with 4 bases between. The CDR3 nucleotides are TGTGCCAGCAGCTTAAACGGGAACACTGAAGCTTTCTTT. It is translated as CASSLNGNTEAFF.

The CDR3 bases are TGTGCCAGCAGCCCCGACGGGGTCCCCGGGGAGCTGTTTTTT. As protein: CASSPDGVPGELFF. The J gene is TRBJ2-2, the V gene TRBV7-2, with D possibly TRBD2 on 5 matching bases. Germline CDR1 reads SGHTA; CDR2 reads FQGNSA. The CDR3 is 14 residues long. Trimming stripped 5 bases from V and 6 bases from J, with 13 bases between.

This chain joins TRBV7-9 and TRBJ2-2; D possibly corresponds to TRBD2 (5 bases). CDR3 length: 14 residues. V gave up 0 bases and J gave up 5 bases, with 7 bases separating them. Germline values: CDR1 SEHNR, CDR2 FQNEAQ (reference sequence). The CDR3 loop is CASSLASGTGELFF. DNA of the CDR3: TGTGCCAGCAGCTTAGCGAGCGGTACCGGGGAGCTGTTTTTT.

This clone was detected a few times. The chain combines TRBV21-1 with TRBJ2-7; TRBD1, the table's D call, was not compared with the DNA. TRBV21-1 is reported as a pseudogene. The length of the CDR3 is 16 residues. The CDR3 DNA sequence: TGTGCCAGCAGCAAAAGGTTAAACAGTAAAGGCTACGAGCAGTACTTC. This gives the protein CASSKRLNSKGYEQYF.

This chain's CDR3 is CATAKQGYNSPLHF. CDR3 coding DNA: TGTGCCACCGCCAAACAGGGTTACAATTCACCCCTCCACTTT. The chain carries TRBV2 and TRBJ1-6; tentative D call: TRBD1 (6 bases). This CDR3 is 14 amino acids long. Trimming pared 10 bases from V and 7 bases from J, leaving 17 bases between. Germline values: CDR1 SNHLY, CDR2 FYNNEI.

V and J are TRBV19 and TRBJ1-5, with 9 nucleotides matching TRBD1. The CDR3 loop spans 17 amino acids. Germline-derived CDR1 and CDR2 are LNHDA and SQIVND (reference sequence). The trim removed 0 bases at V and 6 bases at J, leaving 9 bases unmatched. The CDR3 DNA is TGTGCCAGTAGTATAGATCATGGGACAGGGTTTGTTCAGCCCCAGCATTTT. Translation gives CASSIDHGTGFVQPQHF.

The V gene is TRBV2, the J gene TRBJ2-1, with 9 bases identical to TRBD2. CDR3 length equals 15 residues. Per the germline V gene, CDR1 is SNHLY and CDR2 is FYNNEI. J lost 3 bases, V lost 4 bases, and 4 bases had no gene match. CDR3 bases: TGTGCCAGCAGTGCCGGCGGGAGGGGCTACAATGAGCAGTTCTTC. Translated: CASSAGGRGYNEQFF.

This chain connects TRBV9 to TRBJ1-1; the D is unclear. The CDR3 runs 14 residues. CDR1 and CDR2 (germline): SGDLS, YYNGEE. Trimming shortened V by 0 bases and J by 0 bases, and 6 bases separated the two germline ends. Here the CDR3 DNA reads TGTGCCAGCAGCGTAGAACAGCTGAACACTGAAGCTTTCTTT. Residues: CASSVEQLNTEAFF.

CDR3 protein: CASSVVGDYFGELFF. The CDR3 DNA reads TGTGCCAGCAGCGTAGTGGGGGACTACTTTGGGGAGCTGTTTTTT. The chain joins TRBV9 to TRBJ2-2; the match to TRBD2 covers 7 bases. Germline V gene sequence: CDR1 SGDLS, CDR2 YYNGEE. V was pared by 0 bases and J by 8 bases, with 7 bases of the junction left unmatched. The CDR3 consists of 15 residues.

This rearrangement joins TRBV6-5 to TRBJ1-2, with a possible D match to TRBD1 (6 bases). Germline loops: CDR1 MNHEY, CDR2 SVGAGI. The V and J ends lost 6 bases and 7 bases respectively, with 15 bases between them. CDR3 length equals 13 residues. The CDR3 sequence: CASRVGGLGGYTF. CDR3 nucleotides: TGTGCCAGCAGGGTAGGGGGTTTGGGTGGCTACACCTTC.

This rearrangement joins TRBV19 to TRBJ2-5; D is undetermined. The CDR3 covers 15 residues. The V end lost 0 bases, the J end lost 0 bases, and 8 bases lay between the germline ends. Germline CDR1 reads LNHDA; CDR2 reads SQIVND (reference sequence). The chain's CDR3 is CASSIDADYQETQYF. CDR3 nucleotide sequence: TGTGCCAGTAGTATAGATGCAGACTACCAAGAGACCCAGTACTTC.